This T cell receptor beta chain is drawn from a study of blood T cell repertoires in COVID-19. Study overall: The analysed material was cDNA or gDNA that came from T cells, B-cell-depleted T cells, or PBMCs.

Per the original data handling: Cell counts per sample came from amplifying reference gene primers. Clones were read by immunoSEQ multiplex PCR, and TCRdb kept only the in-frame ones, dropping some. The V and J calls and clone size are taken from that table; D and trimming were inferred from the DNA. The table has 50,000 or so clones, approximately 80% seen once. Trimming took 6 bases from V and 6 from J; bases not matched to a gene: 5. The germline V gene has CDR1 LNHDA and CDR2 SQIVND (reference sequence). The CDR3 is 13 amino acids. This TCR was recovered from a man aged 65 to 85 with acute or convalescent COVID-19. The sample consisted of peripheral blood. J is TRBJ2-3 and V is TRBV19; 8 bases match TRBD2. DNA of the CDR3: TGTGCCAGTAGCCGTCGGGGGGGGGATACGCAGTATTTT. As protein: CASSRRGGDTQYF.